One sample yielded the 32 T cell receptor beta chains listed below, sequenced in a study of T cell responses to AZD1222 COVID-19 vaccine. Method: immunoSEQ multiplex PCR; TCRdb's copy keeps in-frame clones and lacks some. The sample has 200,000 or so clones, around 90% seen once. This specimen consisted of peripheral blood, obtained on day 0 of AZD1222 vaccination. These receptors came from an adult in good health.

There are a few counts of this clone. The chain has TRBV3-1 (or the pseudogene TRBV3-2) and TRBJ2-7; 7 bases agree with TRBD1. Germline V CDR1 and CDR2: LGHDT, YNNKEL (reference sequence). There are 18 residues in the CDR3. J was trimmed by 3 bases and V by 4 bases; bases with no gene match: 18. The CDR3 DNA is TGTGCCAGCAGCCCCCAGACAGGGCTTGGGGCAAATGGCTACGAGCAGTACTTC. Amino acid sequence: CASSPQTGLGANGYEQYF.

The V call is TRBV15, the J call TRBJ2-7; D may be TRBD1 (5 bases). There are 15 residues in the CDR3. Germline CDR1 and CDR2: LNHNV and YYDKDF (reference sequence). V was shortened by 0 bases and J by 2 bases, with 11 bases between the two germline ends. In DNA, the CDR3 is TGTGCCACCAGCAGAGATTCAGGGTTGGCCTACGAGCAGTACTTC. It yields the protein CATSRDSGLAYEQYF.

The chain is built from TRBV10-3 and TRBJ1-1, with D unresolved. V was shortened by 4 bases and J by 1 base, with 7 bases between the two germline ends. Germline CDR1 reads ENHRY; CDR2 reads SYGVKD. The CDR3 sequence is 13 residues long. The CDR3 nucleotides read TGTGCCATCAGTGGGCAGCCGAACACTGAAGCTTTCTTT. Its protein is CAISGQPNTEAFF.

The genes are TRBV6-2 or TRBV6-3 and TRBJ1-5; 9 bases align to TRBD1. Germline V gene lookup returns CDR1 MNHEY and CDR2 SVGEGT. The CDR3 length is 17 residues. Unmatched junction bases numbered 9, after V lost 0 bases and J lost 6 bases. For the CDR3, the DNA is TGTGCCAGCAGTTACTCGTCAGGACAGGGGTTTATTCAGCCCCAGCATTTT. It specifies CASSYSSGQGFIQPQHF.

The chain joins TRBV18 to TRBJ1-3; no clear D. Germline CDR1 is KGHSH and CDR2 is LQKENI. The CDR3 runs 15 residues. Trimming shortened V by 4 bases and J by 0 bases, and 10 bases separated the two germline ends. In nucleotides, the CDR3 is TGTGCCAGCTCACTCGACACGACCTCTGGAAACACCATATATTTT. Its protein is CASSLDTTSGNTIYF.

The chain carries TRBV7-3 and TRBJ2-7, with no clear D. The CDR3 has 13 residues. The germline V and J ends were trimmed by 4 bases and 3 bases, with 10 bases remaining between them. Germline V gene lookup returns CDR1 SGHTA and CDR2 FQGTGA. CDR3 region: CASSSGPFYEQYF. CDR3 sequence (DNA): TGTGCCAGCAGCTCCGGCCCCTTCTACGAGCAGTACTTC.

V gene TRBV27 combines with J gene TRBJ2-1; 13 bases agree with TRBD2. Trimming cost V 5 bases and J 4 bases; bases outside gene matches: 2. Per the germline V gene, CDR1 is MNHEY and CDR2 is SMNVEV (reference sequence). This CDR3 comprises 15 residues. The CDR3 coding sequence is TGTGCCAGCAGTAGGACTAGCGGGAGTTACAATGAGCAGTTCTTC. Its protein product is CASSRTSGSYNEQFF.

CDR3 in DNA: TGTGCCAGCAGCTTAGATGGGGCAGGGACCAATTCACCCCTCCACTTT. It specifies CASSLDGAGTNSPLHF. The chain combines TRBV7-8 with TRBJ1-6, with D possibly matching TRBD1 (5 bases). Germline assignment: CDR1 SGHVS and CDR2 FQNEAQ. The CDR3 sequence is 16 residues long. The V end lost 1 base, the J end lost 7 bases, and 14 bases lay between the germline ends.

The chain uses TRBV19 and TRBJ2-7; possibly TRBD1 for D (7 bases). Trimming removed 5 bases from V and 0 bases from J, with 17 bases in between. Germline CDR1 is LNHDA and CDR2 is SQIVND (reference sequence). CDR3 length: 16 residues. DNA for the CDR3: TGTGCCAGTAGTGCGGTCAGGGGGGCTAGCTCCTACGAGCAGTACTTC. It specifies CASSAVRGASSYEQYF.

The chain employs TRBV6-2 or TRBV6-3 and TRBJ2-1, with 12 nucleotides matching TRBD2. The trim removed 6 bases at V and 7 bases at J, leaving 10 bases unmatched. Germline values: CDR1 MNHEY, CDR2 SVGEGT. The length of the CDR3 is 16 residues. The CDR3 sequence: CASSPWRGTSGNEQFF. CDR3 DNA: TGTGCCAGCAGCCCTTGGCGGGGGACTAGCGGGAATGAGCAGTTCTTC.

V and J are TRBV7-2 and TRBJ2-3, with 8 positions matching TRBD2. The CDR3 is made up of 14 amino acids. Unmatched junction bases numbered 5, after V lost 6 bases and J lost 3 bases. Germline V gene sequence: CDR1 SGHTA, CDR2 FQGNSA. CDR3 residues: CASRLSGSTDTQYF. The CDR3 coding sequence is TGTGCCAGCAGACTAAGCGGGAGTACAGATACGCAGTATTTT.

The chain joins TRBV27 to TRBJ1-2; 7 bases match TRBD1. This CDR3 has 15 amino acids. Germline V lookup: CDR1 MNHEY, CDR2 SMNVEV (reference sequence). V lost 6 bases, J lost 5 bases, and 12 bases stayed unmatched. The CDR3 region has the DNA TGTGCCAGCAGCCCCCGACAGGGTAAGAGATATGGCTACACCTTC. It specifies CASSPRQGKRYGYTF.

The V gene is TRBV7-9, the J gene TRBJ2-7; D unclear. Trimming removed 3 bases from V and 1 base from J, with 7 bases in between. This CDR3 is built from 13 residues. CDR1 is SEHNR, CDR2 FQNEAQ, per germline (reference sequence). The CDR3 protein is CASSFTESYEQYF. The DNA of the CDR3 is TGTGCCAGCAGCTTTACAGAGTCCTACGAGCAGTACTTC.

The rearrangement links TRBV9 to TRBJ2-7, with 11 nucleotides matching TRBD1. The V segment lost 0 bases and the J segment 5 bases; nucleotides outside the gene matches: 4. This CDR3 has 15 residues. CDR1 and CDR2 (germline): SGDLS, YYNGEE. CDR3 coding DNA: TGTGCCAGCAGCGTAGCCGGGACAGGGGGGGACGAGCAGTACTTC. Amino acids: CASSVAGTGGDEQYF.

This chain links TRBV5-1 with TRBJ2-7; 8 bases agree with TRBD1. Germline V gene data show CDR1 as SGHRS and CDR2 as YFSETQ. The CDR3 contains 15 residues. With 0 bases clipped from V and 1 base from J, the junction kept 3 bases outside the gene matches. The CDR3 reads CASSLGTGISYEQYF. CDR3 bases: TGCGCCAGCAGCTTGGGGACAGGGATTTCCTACGAGCAGTACTTC.

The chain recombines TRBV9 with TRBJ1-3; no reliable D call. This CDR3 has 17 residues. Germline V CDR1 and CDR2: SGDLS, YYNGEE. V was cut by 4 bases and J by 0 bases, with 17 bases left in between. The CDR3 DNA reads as TGTGCCAGCAGCCCCCGAGTCGGGGTGAACTCTGGAAACACCATATATTTT. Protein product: CASSPRVGVNSGNTIYF.

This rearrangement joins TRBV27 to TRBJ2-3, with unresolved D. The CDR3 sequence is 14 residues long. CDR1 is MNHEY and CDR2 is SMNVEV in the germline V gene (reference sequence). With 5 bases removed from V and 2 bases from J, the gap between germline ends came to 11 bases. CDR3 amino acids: CASSTREVTDTQYF. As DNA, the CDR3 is TGTGCCAGCAGTACCCGCGAGGTCACAGATACGCAGTATTTT.

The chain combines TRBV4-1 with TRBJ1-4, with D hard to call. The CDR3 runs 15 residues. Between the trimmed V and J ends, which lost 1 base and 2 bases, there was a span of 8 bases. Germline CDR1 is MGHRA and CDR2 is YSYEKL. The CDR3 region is CASSQVGRTNEKLFF. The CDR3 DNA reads TGCGCCAGCAGCCAAGTTGGGCGCACTAATGAAAAACTGTTTTTT.

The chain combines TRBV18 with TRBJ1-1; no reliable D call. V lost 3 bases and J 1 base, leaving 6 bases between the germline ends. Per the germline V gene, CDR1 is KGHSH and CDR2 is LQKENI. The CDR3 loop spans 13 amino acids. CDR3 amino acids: CASSPRRNTEAFF. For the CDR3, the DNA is TGTGCCAGCTCACCCCGCAGGAACACTGAAGCTTTCTTT.

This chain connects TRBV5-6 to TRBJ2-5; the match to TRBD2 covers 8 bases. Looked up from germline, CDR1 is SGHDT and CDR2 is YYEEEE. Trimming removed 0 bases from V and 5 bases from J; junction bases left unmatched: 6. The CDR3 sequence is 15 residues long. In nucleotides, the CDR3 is TGTGCCAGCAGCTTGGCGGGGGGGAGTACTGAGACCCAGTACTTC. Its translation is CASSLAGGSTETQYF.

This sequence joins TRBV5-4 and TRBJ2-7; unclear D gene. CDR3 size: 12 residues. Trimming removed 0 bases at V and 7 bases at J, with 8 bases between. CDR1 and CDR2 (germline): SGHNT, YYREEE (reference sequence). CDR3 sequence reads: CASSLAGWEQYF. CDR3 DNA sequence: TGTGCCAGCAGCTTGGCCGGGTGGGAGCAGTACTTC.

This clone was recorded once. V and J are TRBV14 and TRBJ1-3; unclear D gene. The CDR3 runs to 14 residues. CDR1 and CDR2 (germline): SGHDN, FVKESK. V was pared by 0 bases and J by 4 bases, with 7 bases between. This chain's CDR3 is CASSQDPSGNTIYF. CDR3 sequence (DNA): TGTGCCAGCAGCCAAGACCCCTCAGGAAACACCATATATTTT.

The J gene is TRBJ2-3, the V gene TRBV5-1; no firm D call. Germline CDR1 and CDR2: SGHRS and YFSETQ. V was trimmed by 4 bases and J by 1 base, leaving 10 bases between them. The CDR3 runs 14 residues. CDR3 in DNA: TGCGCCAGCAGCCCGACCCCGGGCACAGATACGCAGTATTTT. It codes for CASSPTPGTDTQYF.

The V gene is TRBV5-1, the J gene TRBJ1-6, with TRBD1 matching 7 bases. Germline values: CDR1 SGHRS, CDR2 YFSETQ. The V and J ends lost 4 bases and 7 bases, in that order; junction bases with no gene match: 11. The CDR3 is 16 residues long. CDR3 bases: TGCGCCAGCAGCCCCCTACAGGGGCGATTCAATTCACCCCTCCACTTT. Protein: CASSPLQGRFNSPLHF.

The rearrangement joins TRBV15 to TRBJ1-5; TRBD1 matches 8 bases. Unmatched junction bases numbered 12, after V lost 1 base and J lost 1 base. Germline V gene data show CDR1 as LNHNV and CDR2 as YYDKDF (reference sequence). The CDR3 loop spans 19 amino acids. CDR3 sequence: CATSRVTGVSGSSNQPQHF. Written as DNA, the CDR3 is TGTGCCACCAGCAGAGTGACAGGGGTTAGTGGGTCGAGCAATCAGCCCCAGCATTTT.

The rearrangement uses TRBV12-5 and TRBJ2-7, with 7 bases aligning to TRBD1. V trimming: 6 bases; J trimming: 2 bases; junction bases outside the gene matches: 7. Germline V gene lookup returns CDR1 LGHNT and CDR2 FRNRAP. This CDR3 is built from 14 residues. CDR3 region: CASGTGVPTYEQYF. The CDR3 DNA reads TGTGCTAGTGGAACAGGGGTCCCTACCTACGAGCAGTACTTC.

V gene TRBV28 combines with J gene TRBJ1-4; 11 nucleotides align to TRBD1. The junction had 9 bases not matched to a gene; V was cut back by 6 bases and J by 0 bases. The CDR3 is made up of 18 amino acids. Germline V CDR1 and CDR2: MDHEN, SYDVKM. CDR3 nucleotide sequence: TGTGCCAGCAGCCTCCCGGGACAGGGGGTGGCAACTAATGAAAAACTGTTTTTT. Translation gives CASSLPGQGVATNEKLFF.

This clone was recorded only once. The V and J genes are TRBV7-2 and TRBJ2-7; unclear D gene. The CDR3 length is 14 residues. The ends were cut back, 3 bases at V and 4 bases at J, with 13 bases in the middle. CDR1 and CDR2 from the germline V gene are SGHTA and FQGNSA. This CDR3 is CASSFSPVGYEQYF. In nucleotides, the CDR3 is TGTGCCAGCAGCTTTTCTCCAGTCGGGTACGAGCAGTACTTC.

CDR3 nucleotide sequence: TGTGCCATCAGTATGGGGGCGGGAGGGTTTGAGCAGTTCTTC. Protein: CAISMGAGGFEQFF. The chain has TRBV10-3 and TRBJ2-1; 9 bases fit TRBD2. V lost 5 bases, J lost 9 bases, and 8 bases stayed unmatched. This CDR3 region has 14 residues. The germline CDR1 and CDR2 sequences are ENHRY and SYGVKD.

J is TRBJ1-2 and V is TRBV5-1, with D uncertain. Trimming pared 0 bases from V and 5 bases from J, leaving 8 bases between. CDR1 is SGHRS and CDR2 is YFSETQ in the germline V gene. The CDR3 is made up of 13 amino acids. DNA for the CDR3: TGCGCCAGCAGCTTGGACCGGGAGTATGGCTACACCTTC. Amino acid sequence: CASSLDREYGYTF.

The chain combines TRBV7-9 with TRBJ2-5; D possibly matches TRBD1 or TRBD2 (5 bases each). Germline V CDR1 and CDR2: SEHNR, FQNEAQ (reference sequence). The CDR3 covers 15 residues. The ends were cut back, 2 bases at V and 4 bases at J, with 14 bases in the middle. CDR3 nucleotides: TGTGCCAGCAGCTTACGGTTACCGAGGGGAGAGACCCAGTACTTC. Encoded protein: CASSLRLPRGETQYF. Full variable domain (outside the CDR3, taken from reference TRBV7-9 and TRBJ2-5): DTGVSQNPRHKITKRGQNVTFRCDPISEHNRLYWYRQTLGQGPEFLTYFQNEAQLEKSRLLSDRFSAERPKGSFSTLEIQRTEQGDSAMYLCASSLRLPRGETQYFGPGTRLLVL.

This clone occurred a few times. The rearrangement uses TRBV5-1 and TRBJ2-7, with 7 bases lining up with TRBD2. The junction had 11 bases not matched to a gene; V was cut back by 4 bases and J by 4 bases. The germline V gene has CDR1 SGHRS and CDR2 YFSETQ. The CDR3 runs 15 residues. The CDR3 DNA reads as TGCGCCAGCAGCCCTCGGACTAGTTTGGGTTACGAGCAGTACTTC. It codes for CASSPRTSLGYEQYF.